Detailed here is one T cell receptor (beta chain). The assay was immunoSEQ multiplex PCR, and TCRdb's table has in-frame clones only and misses some. The sample consists of 80,000 to 100,000 clones, around three quarters of them appearing once. This record comes from a study of control samples from healthy donors and cancer patients. Trimming took 2 bases from V and 2 from J, leaving 13 bases between them. The CDR3 loop spans 15 amino acids. Germline CDR1 SGHVS, CDR2 FQNEAQ. The source material was blood. This chain connects TRBV7-8 to TRBJ2-7, with TRBD2 as a possible D gene (5 bases). This receptor was obtained from a woman under 40 in good health. CDR3 protein: CASSLWSGATYEQYF. CDR3 bases: TGTGCCAGCAGCTTATGGAGCGGCGCTACCTACGAGCAGTACTTC.